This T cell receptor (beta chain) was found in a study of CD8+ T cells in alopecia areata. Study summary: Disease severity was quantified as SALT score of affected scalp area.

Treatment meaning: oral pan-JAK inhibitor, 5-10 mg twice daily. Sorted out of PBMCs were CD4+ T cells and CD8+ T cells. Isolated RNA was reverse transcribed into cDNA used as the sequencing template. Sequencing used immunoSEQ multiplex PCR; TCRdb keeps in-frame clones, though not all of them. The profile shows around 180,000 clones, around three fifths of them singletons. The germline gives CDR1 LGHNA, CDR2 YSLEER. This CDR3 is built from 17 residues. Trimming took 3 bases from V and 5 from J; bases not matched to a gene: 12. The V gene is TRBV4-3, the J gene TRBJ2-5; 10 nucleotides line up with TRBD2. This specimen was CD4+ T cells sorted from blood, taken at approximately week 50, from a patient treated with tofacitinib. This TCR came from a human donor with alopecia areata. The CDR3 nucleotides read TGCGCCAGCAGCCAGCGTGGACTAGCGGCTCTAGGGGAGACCCAGTACTTC. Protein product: CASSQRGLAALGETQYF.